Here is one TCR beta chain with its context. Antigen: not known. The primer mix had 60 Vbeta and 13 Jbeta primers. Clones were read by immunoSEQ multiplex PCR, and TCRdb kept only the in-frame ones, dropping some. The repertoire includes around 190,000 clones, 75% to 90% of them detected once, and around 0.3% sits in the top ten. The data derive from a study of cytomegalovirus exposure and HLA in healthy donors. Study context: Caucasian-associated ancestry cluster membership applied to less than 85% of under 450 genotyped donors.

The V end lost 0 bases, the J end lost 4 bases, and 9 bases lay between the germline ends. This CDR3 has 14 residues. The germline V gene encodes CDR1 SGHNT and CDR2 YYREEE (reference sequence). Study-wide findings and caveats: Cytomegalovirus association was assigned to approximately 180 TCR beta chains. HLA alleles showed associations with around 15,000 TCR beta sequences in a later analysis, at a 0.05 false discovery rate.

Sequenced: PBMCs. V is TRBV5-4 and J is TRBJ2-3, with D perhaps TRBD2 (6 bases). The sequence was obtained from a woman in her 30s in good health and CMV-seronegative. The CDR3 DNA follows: TGTGCCAGCAGCTTGGATACTAGCTCAGATACGCAGTATTTT. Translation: CASSLDTSSDTQYF.